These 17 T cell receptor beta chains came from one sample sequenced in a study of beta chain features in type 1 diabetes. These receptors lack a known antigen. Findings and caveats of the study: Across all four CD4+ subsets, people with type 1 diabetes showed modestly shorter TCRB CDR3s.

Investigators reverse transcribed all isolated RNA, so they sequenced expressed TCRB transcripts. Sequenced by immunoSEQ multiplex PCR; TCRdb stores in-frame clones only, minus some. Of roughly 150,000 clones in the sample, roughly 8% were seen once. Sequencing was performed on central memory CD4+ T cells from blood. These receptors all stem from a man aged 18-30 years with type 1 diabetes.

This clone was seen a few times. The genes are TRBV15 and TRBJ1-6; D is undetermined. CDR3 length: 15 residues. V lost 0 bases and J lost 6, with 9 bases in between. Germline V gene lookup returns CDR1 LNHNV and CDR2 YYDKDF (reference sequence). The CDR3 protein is CATSREPGVNSPLHF. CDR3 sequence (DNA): TGTGCCACCAGCAGAGAACCCGGGGTTAATTCACCCCTCCACTTT.

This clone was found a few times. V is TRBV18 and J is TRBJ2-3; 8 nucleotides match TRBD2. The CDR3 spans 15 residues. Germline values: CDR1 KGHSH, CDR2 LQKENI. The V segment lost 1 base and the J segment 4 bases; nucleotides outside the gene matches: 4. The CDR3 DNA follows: TGTGCCAGCTCACCACGTAGCGGGGTAGCAGATACGCAGTATTTT. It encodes CASSPRSGVADTQYF.

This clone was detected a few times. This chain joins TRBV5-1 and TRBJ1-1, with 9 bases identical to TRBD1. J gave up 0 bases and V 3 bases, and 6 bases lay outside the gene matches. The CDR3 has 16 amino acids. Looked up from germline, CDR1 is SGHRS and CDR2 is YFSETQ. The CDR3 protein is CASSWATGGVNTEAFF. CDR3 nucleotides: TGCGCCAGCAGCTGGGCGACAGGGGGGGTGAACACTGAAGCTTTCTTT.

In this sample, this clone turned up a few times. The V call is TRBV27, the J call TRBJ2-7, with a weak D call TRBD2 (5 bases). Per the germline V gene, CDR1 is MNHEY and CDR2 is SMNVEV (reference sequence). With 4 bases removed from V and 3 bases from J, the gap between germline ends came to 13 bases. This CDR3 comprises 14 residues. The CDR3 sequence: CASSSPGLGYEQYF. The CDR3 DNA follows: TGTGCCAGCAGTTCCCCGGGGTTGGGCTACGAGCAGTACTTC.

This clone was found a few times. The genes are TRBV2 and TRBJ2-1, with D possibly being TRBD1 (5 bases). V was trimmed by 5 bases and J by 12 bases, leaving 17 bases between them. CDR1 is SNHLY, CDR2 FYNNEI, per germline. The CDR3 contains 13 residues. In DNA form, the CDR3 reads TGTGCCAGCAGTTCCGCACTATTCCAGGGGCAGTTCTTC. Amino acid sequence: CASSSALFQGQFF.

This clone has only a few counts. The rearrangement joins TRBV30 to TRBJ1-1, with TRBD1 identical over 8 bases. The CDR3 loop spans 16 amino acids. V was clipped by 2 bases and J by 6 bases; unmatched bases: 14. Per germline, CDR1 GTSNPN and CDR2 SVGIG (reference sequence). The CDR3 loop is CAWSFGYRGTNAEAFF. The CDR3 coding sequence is TGTGCCTGGAGTTTCGGATACAGGGGGACGAATGCTGAAGCTTTCTTT.

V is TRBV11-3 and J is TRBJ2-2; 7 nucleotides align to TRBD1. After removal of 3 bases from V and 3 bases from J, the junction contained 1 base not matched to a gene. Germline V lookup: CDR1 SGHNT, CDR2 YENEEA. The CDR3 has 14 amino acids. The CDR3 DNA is TGTGCCAGCAGCTTCGACAGGGACACCGGGGAGCTGTTTTTT. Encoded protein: CASSFDRDTGELFF.

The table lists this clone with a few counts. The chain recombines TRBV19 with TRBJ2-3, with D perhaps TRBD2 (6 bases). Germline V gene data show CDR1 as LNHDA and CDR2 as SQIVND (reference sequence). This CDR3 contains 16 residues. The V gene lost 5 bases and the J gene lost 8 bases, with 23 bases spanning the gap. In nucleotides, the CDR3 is TGTGCCAGTAGTTTCCGGACTACCCCGGCACCTTCTACGCAGTATTTT. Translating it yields CASSFRTTPAPSTQYF.

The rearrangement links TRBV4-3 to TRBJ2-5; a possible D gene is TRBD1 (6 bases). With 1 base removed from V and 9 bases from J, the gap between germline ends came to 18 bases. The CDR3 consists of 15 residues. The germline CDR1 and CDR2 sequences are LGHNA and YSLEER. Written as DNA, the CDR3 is TGCGCCAGCAGCCAAGGAAGGGCAGGGGAAGGAGCCCAGTACTTC. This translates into CASSQGRAGEGAQYF.

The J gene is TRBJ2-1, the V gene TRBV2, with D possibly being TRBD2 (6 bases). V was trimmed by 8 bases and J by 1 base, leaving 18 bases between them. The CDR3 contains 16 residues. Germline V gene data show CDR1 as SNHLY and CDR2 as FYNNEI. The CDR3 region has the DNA TGTGCCAGCTCTAAGCTAGACGGGGGTTCCTACAATGAGCAGTTCTTC. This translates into CASSKLDGGSYNEQFF.

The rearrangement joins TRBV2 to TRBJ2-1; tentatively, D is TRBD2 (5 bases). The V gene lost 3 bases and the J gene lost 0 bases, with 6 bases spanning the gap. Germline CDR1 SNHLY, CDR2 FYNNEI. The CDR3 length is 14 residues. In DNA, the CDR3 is TGTGCCAGCAGTGATCGGGGCTCCTACAATGAGCAGTTCTTC. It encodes CASSDRGSYNEQFF.

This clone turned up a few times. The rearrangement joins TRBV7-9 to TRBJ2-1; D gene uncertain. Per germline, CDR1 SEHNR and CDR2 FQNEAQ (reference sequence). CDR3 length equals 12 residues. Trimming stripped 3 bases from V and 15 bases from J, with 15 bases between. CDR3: CASSFDQPSGFF. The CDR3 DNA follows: TGTGCCAGCAGCTTCGATCAGCCCTCGGGGTTCTTC.

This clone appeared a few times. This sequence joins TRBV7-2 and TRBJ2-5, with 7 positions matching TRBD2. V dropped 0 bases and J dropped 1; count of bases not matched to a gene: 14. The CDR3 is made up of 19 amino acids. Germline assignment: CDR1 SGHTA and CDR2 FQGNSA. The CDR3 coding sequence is TGTGCCAGCAGCTTAGCGGGGTTCGGGGGGAGGAAGGTCCAAGAGACCCAGTACTTC. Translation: CASSLAGFGGRKVQETQYF.

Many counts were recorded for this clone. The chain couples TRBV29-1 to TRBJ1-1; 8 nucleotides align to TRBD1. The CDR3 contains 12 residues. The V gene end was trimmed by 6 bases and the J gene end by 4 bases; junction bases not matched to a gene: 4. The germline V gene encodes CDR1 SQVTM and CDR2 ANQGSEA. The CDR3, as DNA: TGCAGCGTGTCCAGGGGGCCCACTGAAGCTTTCTTT. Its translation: CSVSRGPTEAFF.

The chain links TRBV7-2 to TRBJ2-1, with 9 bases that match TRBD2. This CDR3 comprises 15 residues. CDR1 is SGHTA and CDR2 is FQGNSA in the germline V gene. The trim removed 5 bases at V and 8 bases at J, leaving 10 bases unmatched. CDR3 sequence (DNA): TGTGCCAGCAGCCTAGGGGCGGGGGGGATTTATGAGCAGTTCTTC. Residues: CASSLGAGGIYEQFF.

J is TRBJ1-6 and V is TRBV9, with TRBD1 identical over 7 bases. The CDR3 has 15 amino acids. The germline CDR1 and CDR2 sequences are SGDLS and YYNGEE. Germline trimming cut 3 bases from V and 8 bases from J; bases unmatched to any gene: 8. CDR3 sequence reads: CASSEQGGGHSPLHF. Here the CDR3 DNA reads TGTGCCAGCAGCGAGCAGGGGGGAGGACATTCACCCCTCCACTTT.

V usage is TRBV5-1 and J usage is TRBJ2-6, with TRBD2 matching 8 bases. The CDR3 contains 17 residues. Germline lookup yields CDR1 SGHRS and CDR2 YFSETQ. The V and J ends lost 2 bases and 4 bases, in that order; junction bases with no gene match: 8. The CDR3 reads CASSFSGSTLGANVLTF. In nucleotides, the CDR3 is TGCGCCAGCAGCTTCAGCGGGAGCACTCTGGGGGCCAACGTCCTGACTTTC. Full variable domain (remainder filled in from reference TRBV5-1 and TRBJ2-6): KAGVTQTPRYLIKTRGQQVTLSCSPISGHRSVSWYQQTPGQGLQFLFEYFSETQRNKGNFPGRFSGRQFSNSRSEMNVSTLELGDSALYLCASSFSGSTLGANVLTFGAGSRLTVL.